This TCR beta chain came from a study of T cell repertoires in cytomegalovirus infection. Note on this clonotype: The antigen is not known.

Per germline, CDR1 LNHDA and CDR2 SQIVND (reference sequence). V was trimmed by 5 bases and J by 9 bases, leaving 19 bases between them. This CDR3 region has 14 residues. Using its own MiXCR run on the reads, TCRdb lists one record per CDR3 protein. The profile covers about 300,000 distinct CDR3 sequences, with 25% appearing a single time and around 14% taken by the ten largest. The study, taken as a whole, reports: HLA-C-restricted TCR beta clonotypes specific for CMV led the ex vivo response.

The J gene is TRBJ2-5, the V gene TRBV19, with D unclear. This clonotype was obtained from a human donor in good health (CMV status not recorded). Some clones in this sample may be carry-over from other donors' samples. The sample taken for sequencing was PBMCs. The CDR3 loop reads CASSVPGKKIAQYF. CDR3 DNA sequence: TGTGCCAGTAGTGTTCCGGGTAAAAAGATAGCCCAGTACTTC.